What follows is one T cell receptor beta chain and its context. What it binds is unknown. Sequenced by immunoSEQ multiplex PCR; TCRdb stores in-frame clones only, minus some. Altogether approximately 130,000 clones are present, 80% to 95% being singletons, with the ten largest covering 1.1%. Trimming removed 6 bases from V and 6 bases from J; junction bases left unmatched: 8. The germline CDR1 and CDR2 sequences are KGHSH and LQKENI. The CDR3 contains 14 residues. The sample originates from a study of T cell responses to AZD1222 COVID-19 vaccine. Study in general: Both about-4-week and about-12-week second-dose recipients were combined.

Study-wide results and caveats: Without day 14 samples, only post-peak T cell repertoires were studied.

The chain combines TRBV18 with TRBJ2-4; the match to TRBD1 covers 7 bases. This TCR derives from an adult in good health. This sample comprised peripheral blood, obtained on day 0 of AZD1222 vaccination. CDR3 loop: CASSTGPSLNIQYF. CDR3 in DNA: TGTGCCAGCTCGACAGGGCCTTCACTAAACATTCAGTACTTC.